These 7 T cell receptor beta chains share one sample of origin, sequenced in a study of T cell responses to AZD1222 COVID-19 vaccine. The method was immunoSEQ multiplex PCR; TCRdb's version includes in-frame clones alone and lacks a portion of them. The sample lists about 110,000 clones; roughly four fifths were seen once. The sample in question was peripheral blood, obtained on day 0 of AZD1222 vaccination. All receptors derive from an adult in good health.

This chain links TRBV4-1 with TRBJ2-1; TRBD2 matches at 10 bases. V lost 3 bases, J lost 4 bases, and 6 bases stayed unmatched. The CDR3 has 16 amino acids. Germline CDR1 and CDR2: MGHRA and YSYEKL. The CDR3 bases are TGCGCCAGCAGCCAGAATCCTAGCGGGGGTTACAATGAGCAGTTCTTC. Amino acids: CASSQNPSGGYNEQFF.

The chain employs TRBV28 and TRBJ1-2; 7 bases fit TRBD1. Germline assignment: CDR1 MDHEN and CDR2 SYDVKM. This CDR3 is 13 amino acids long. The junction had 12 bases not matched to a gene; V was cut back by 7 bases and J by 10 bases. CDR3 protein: CASTMTGRNDYTF. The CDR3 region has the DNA TGTGCCAGCACCATGACAGGGAGGAATGACTACACCTTC.

CDR3: CASRAGRLAGNNEQFF. The DNA of the CDR3 is TGCGCCAGCAGGGCCGGGCGACTAGCGGGAAACAATGAGCAGTTCTTC. The chain is built from TRBV5-1 and TRBJ2-1; the match to TRBD2 covers 11 bases. This CDR3 spans 16 amino acids. Germline-derived CDR1 and CDR2 are SGHRS and YFSETQ. V shed 5 bases, J shed 5 bases, and the junction held 9 bases outside the gene matches.

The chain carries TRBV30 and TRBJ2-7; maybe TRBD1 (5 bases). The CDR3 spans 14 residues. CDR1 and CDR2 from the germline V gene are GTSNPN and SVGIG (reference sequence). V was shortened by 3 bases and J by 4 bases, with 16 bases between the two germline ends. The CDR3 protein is CAWSPKSRAYEQYF. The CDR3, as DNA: TGTGCCTGGAGCCCCAAAAGCAGGGCGTACGAGCAGTACTTC. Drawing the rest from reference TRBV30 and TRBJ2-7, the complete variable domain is SQTIHQWPATLVQPVGSPLSLECTVEGTSNPNLYWYRQAAGRGLQLLFYSVGIGQISSEVPQNLSASRPQDRQFILSSKKLLLSDSGFYLCAWSPKSRAYEQYFGPGTRLTVT.

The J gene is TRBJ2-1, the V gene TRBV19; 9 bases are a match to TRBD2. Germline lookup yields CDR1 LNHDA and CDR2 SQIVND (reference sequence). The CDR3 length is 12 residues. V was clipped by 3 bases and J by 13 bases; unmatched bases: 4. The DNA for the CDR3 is TGTGCCAGTAGTATCTTAGCGGGAGTTCAGTTCTTC. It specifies CASSILAGVQFF. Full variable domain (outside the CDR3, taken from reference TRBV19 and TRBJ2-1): DGGITQSPKYLFRKEGQNVTLSCEQNLNHDAMYWYRQDPGQGLRLIYYSQIVNDFQKGDIAEGYSVSREKKESFPLTVTSAQKNPTAFYLCASSILAGVQFFGPGTRLTVL.

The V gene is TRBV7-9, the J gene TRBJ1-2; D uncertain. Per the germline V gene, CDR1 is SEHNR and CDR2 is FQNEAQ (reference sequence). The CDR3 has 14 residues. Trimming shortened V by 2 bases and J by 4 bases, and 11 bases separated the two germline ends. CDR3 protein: CASSLLGVVYGYTF. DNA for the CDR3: TGTGCCAGCAGCTTACTGGGAGTGGTCTATGGCTACACCTTC.

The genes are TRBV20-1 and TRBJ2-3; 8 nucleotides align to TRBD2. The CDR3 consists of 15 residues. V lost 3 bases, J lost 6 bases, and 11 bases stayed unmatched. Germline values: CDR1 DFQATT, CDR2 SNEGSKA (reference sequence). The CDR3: CSASVNGREADTQYF. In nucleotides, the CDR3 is TGCAGTGCTAGTGTCAACGGGAGGGAGGCGGATACGCAGTATTTT.